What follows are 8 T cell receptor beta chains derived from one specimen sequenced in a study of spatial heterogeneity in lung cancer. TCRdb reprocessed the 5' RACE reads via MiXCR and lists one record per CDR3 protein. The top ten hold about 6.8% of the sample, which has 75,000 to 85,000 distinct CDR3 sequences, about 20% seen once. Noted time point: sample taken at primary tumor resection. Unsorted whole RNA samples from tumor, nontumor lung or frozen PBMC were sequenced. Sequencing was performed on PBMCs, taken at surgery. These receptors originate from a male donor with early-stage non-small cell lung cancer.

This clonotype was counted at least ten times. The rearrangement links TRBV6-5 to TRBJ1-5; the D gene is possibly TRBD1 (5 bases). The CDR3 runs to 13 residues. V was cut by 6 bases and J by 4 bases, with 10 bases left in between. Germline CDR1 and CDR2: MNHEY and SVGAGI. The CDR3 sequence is CASRLQANQPQHF. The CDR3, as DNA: TGTGCCAGCAGGCTACAGGCTAATCAGCCCCAGCATTTT.

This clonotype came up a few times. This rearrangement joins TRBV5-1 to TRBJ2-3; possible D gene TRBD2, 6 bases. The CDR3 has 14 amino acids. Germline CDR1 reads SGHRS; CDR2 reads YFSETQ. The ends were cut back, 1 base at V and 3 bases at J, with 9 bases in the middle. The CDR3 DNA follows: TGCGCCAGCAGCTTGTTGGGGAGGACAGATACGCAGTATTTT. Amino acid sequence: CASSLLGRTDTQYF.

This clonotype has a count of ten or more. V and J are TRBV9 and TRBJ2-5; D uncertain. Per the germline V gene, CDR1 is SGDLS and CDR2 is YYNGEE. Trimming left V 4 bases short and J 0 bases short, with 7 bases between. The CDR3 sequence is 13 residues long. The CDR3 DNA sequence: TGTGCCAGCAGCTCCCCGTACCAAGAGACCCAGTACTTC. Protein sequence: CASSSPYQETQYF.

CDR3 sequence (DNA): TGTGCCAGCAGTGCGGGCCCCGGTCCATATCAGCCCCAGCATTTT. Amino acid sequence: CASSAGPGPYQPQHF. The chain recombines TRBV6-2 or TRBV6-3 with TRBJ1-5, with D unresolved. The length of the CDR3 is 15 residues. Germline-derived CDR1 and CDR2 are MNHEY and SVGEGT. Between the trimmed V and J ends, which lost 5 bases and 5 bases, there was a span of 16 bases.

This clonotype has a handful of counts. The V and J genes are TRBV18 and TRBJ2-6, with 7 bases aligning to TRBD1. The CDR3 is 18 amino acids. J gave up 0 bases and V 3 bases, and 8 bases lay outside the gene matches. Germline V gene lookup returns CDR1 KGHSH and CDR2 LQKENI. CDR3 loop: CASSPLPTGYSGANVLTF. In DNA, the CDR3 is TGTGCCAGCTCACCCCTGCCGACAGGGTACTCTGGGGCCAACGTCCTGACTTTC.

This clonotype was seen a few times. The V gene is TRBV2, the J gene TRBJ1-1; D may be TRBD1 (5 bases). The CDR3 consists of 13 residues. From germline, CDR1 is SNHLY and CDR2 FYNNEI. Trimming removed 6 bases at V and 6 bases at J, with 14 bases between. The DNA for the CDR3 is TGTGCCAGCAGGGTCGACAGTCTCCCTGAAGCTTTCTTT. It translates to CASRVDSLPEAFF.

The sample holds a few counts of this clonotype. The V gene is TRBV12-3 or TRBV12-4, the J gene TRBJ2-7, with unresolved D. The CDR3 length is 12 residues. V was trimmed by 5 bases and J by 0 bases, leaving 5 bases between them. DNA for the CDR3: TGTGCCAGCAGTACCTCCTCCTACGAGCAGTACTTC. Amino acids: CASSTSSYEQYF.

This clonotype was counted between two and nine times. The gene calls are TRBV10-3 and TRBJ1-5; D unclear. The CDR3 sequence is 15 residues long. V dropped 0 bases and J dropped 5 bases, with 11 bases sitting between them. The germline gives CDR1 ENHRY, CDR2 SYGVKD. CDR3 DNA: TGTGCCATCAGTGAGTCGCCAAAGGCCGATCAGCCCCAGCATTTT. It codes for CAISESPKADQPQHF.